These 21 T cell receptor beta chains were all obtained from the same sample, sequenced in a study of vaccination and CD4 T cells after COVID-19. As to treatment: approximately 9-day PBMC culture with coronavirus spike peptide pools or control peptides (ViraFEST assay). Pre-COVID-19 pandemic sampling (2011-2018) yielded the unexposed donor's CD4+ T cells. Their cognate antigens are unknown. The Oncomine TCR Beta short-read assay was what sequenced the DNA obtained from cultured CD4+ T cells. TCRdb re-analysed the PCR reads in MiXCR, keeping a single row per CDR3 protein. The profile covers thousands of distinct CDR3 sequences, with roughly 50% appearing a single time and about two fifths taken by the ten largest. Sequencing used CD4+ T cells from blood, cultured in vitro. These receptors were obtained from a human donor in good health.

V and J are TRBV18 and TRBJ1-2, with 7 bases matching TRBD1. J gave up 4 bases and V 5 bases, and 10 bases lay outside the gene matches. CDR3 length: 15 residues. Germline CDR1 reads KGHSH; CDR2 reads LQKENI. The CDR3 loop is CASSTGSGGTYGYTF. The CDR3 coding sequence is TGTGCCAGCTCAACCGGCTCAGGGGGTACCTATGGCTACACCTTC.

This chain connects TRBV15 to TRBJ2-1, with D possibly being TRBD2 (5 bases). Germline CDR1 is LNHNV and CDR2 is YYDKDF (reference sequence). The CDR3 runs to 13 residues. V was pared by 0 bases and J by 6 bases, with 6 bases between. CDR3: CATSRDRGNEQFF. The CDR3 coding sequence is TGTGCCACCAGCAGAGATCGGGGCAATGAGCAGTTCTTC. The full variable domain, with the rest looked up from reference TRBV15 and TRBJ2-1, is DAMVIQNPRYQVTQFGKPVTLSCSQTLNHNVMYWYQQKSSQAPKLLFHYYDKDFNNEADTPDNFQSRRPNTSFCFLDIRSPGLGDTAMYLCATSRDRGNEQFFGPGTRLTVL.

This clonotype was counted once. V usage is TRBV5-8 and J usage is TRBJ2-7, with 8 bases that match TRBD2. The ends lost 0 bases at V and 4 bases at J; junction bases unmatched: 6. Per the germline V gene, CDR1 is SGHTS and CDR2 is YDEGEE. This CDR3 is 15 amino acids long. The CDR3 nucleotides are TGTGCCAGCAGCTTGGGGCCCAGCGGGGGTTACGAGCAGTACTTC. It encodes CASSLGPSGGYEQYF.

The chain is built from TRBV4-3 and TRBJ1-4; 7 nucleotides match TRBD1. Germline loops: CDR1 LGHNA, CDR2 YSLEER. Trimming removed 3 bases from V and 8 bases from J; junction bases left unmatched: 9. The CDR3 is made up of 15 amino acids. CDR3 sequence (DNA): TGCGCCAGCAGCCAGCTGACAGGGACGGGGGAAAAACTGTTTTTT. Protein sequence: CASSQLTGTGEKLFF.

The chain carries TRBV7-9 and TRBJ1-3; D unclear. The CDR3 is made up of 15 amino acids. Trimming shortened V by 5 bases and J by 4 bases, and 15 bases separated the two germline ends. The V gene's germline CDR1 is SEHNR and CDR2 FQNEAQ (reference sequence). CDR3 nucleotides: TGTGCCAGCAGCCCGAAGATCCGAGCCGGAAACACCATATATTTT. Encoded protein: CASSPKIRAGNTIYF. Variable domain in full (rest from reference TRBV7-9 and TRBJ1-3): DTGVSQNPRHKITKRGQNVTFRCDPISEHNRLYWYRQTLGQGPEFLTYFQNEAQLEKSRLLSDRFSAERPKGSFSTLEIQRTEQGDSAMYLCASSPKIRAGNTIYFGEGSWLTVV.

The chain carries TRBV19 and TRBJ1-6, with 8 bases matching TRBD1. The germline gives CDR1 LNHDA, CDR2 SQIVND (reference sequence). This CDR3 is 13 amino acids long. Germline trimming cut 9 bases from V and 9 bases from J; bases unmatched to any gene: 7. The CDR3 DNA follows: TGTGCCAGCTCCGACAGGGGAAGTTCACCCCTCCACTTT. This codes for CASSDRGSSPLHF. Together with reference TRBV19 and TRBJ1-6, the CDR3 gives the full variable domain: DGGITQSPKYLFRKEGQNVTLSCEQNLNHDAMYWYRQDPGQGLRLIYYSQIVNDFQKGDIAEGYSVSREKKESFPLTVTSAQKNPTAFYLCASSDRGSSPLHFGNGTRLTVT.

In its sample, this clonotype was seen once. The chain has TRBV5-1 and TRBJ1-2; the match to TRBD1 covers 10 bases. The germline CDR1 and CDR2 sequences are SGHRS and YFSETQ. V lost 0 bases and J lost 7; bases outside the gene matches: 6. This CDR3 spans 15 amino acids. The CDR3 reads CASSLDGTGAGGYTF. CDR3 in DNA: TGCGCCAGCAGCTTGGATGGGACAGGGGCCGGTGGCTACACCTTC.

V and J are TRBV28 and TRBJ2-5, with 10 bases matching TRBD2. Unmatched junction bases numbered 4, after V lost 4 bases and J lost 5 bases. The germline gives CDR1 MDHEN, CDR2 SYDVKM. The CDR3 totals 14 residues. The CDR3 spells CASSSAGGQETQYF. The CDR3 DNA follows: TGTGCCAGCAGTTCAGCGGGGGGGCAGGAGACCCAGTACTTC.

This rearrangement joins TRBV7-9 to TRBJ1-2; TRBD1 agrees at 12 bases. This CDR3 has 16 residues. The V gene end was trimmed by 1 base and the J gene end by 4 bases; junction bases not matched to a gene: 4. Looked up from germline, CDR1 is SEHNR and CDR2 is FQNEAQ (reference sequence). The CDR3 spells CASSLGGQGAVYGYTF. In DNA, the CDR3 is TGTGCCAGCAGCTTAGGGGGACAGGGGGCTGTCTATGGCTACACCTTC.

The CDR3 protein is CASSYSAGASYEQYF. As DNA, the CDR3 is TGTGCCAGCAGTTACTCGGCGGGGGCCTCCTACGAGCAGTACTTC. The chain uses TRBV6-5 and TRBJ2-7; D perhaps matches TRBD2 (7 bases). The CDR3 runs 15 residues. Germline lookup yields CDR1 MNHEY and CDR2 SVGAGI. Trimming shortened V by 0 bases and J by 0 bases, and 9 bases separated the two germline ends.

This clonotype was counted between two and nine times. This chain connects TRBV20-1 to TRBJ2-3; TRBD2 agrees at 14 bases. The V segment lost 3 bases and the J segment 0 bases; nucleotides outside the gene matches: 5. CDR3 length: 17 residues. Germline V gives CDR1 DFQATT, CDR2 SNEGSKA (reference sequence). CDR3 DNA: TGCAGTGCTAGCGGCGGACTAGCGGGAGGCAGCACAGATACGCAGTATTTT. Translating it yields CSASGGLAGGSTDTQYF.

The chain employs TRBV12-3 or TRBV12-4 and TRBJ1-1; D is unclear. The CDR3 is 14 amino acids. The V and J ends lost 3 bases and 5 bases respectively, with 13 bases between them. CDR3 sequence: CASSLIPGNTEAFF. The CDR3 coding sequence is TGTGCCAGCAGTTTGATCCCAGGAAATACTGAAGCTTTCTTT.

This clonotype was observed a few times. This sequence joins TRBV20-1 and TRBJ2-3, with D perhaps TRBD1 (6 bases). The CDR3 loop spans 13 amino acids. Germline CDR1 and CDR2: DFQATT and SNEGSKA (reference sequence). The V gene lost 4 bases and the J gene lost 3 bases, with 11 bases spanning the gap. The CDR3 sequence is CSATHRETDTQYF. The CDR3 nucleotides read TGCAGTGCTACCCACAGGGAAACAGATACGCAGTATTTT.

This chain links TRBV6-1 with TRBJ2-5, with D maybe TRBD2 (6 bases). The CDR3 is 14 amino acids. Germline V gene lookup returns CDR1 MNHNS and CDR2 SASEGT. Trimming took off 3 bases at V and 5 bases at J, with 13 bases between the two ends. The CDR3: CASSDTGEVETQYF. The DNA for the CDR3 is TGTGCCAGCAGTGATACGGGAGAGGTGGAGACCCAGTACTTC.

CDR3 sequence (DNA): TGTGCCAGCACCTTAAGGTCCACAGATACGCAGTATTTT. Its protein product is CASTLRSTDTQYF. V is TRBV6-2 or TRBV6-3 and J is TRBJ2-3, with D unresolved. V was cut by 7 bases and J by 2 bases, with 10 bases left in between. The CDR3 is 13 amino acids. Germline V CDR1 and CDR2: MNHEY, SVGEGT.

V is TRBV27 and J is TRBJ1-1; 8 bases are shared with TRBD1. Losses at the gene ends were 3 bases for V and 3 bases for J; bases not matched to a gene: 3. Germline loops: CDR1 MNHEY, CDR2 SMNVEV (reference sequence). The CDR3 length is 14 residues. Here the CDR3 DNA reads TGTGCCAGCAGTTTCAGGGGGCTTCACACTGAAGCTTTCTTT. Its protein product is CASSFRGLHTEAFF.

This clonotype was detected only a few times. V and J are TRBV27 and TRBJ1-5; weak D call: TRBD1 (6 bases). Germline V gene lookup returns CDR1 MNHEY and CDR2 SMNVEV (reference sequence). The CDR3 runs 15 residues. Trimming took off 4 bases at V and 4 bases at J, with 14 bases between the two ends. CDR3 amino acids: CASSSQGLGNQPQHF. DNA for the CDR3: TGTGCCAGCAGTTCACAGGGTTTAGGGAATCAGCCCCAGCATTTT.

CDR3 in DNA: TGCAGCGCCCGGGGGGGCAGTCGAAATGAGCAGTTCTTC. Protein sequence: CSARGGSRNEQFF. The chain employs TRBV29-1 and TRBJ2-1; 8 nucleotides agree with TRBD2. Germline values: CDR1 SQVTM, CDR2 ANQGSEA. The V segment lost 7 bases and the J segment 7 bases; nucleotides outside the gene matches: 9. This CDR3 region has 13 residues.

The V and J genes are TRBV19 and TRBJ1-2; 8 bases match TRBD1. Germline CDR1 is LNHDA and CDR2 is SQIVND (reference sequence). V was pared by 5 bases and J by 8 bases, with 7 bases of the junction left unmatched. This CDR3 has 13 amino acids. The CDR3 protein is CASSAEYRGGYTF. As DNA, the CDR3 is TGTGCCAGTAGTGCCGAATACAGGGGGGGCTACACCTTC.

The chain links TRBV7-9 to TRBJ1-1; D gene uncertain. CDR1 is SEHNR and CDR2 is FQNEAQ in the germline V gene (reference sequence). Trimming shortened V by 2 bases and J by 6 bases, and 22 bases separated the two germline ends. This CDR3 has 17 residues. The CDR3 region has the DNA TGTGCCAGCAGCTTACCCCCATTGAGCGGAGGGTCCCCTGAAGCTTTCTTT. It translates to CASSLPPLSGGSPEAFF.

This sequence joins TRBV5-4 and TRBJ1-2; weak D call: TRBD1 (5 bases). V was trimmed by 4 bases and J by 5 bases, leaving 12 bases between them. The CDR3 spans 13 residues. Germline CDR1 SGHNT, CDR2 YYREEE (reference sequence). The DNA for the CDR3 is TGTGCCAGCAGCCCCGGGACGGTTTATGGCTACACCTTC. Translated, it gives CASSPGTVYGYTF.